One sample yielded the 23 T cell receptor beta chains listed below, sequenced in a study of T cells in Graves' hyperthyroidism and ophthalmopathy. Using RNA transcripts as the source, TCR beta CDR3 regions were amplified. The HTBI set primed first-round TCR CDR3 RT-PCR. TCRdb called the multiplex PCR reads again in MiXCR, with one record for every CDR3 protein. This sample yields some 420,000 distinct CDR3 sequences, of which roughly 13% are seen a single time; 5% to 6% belongs to the top ten. The material sequenced was blood. All receptors derive from a woman younger than 30 with Graves' hyperthyroidism.

The chain combines TRBV19 with TRBJ2-1; possibly TRBD1 for D (5 bases). The CDR3 loop spans 15 amino acids. V gave up 3 bases and J gave up 0 bases, with 9 bases separating them. From germline, CDR1 is LNHDA and CDR2 SQIVND (reference sequence). CDR3 protein: CASSMYRSSYNEQFF. CDR3 coding DNA: TGTGCCAGTAGTATGTACAGGAGCTCCTACAATGAGCAGTTCTTC.

This clonotype appeared many times. The V call is TRBV2, the J call TRBJ1-6; 9 bases agree with TRBD1. This CDR3 region has 15 residues. Per germline, CDR1 SNHLY and CDR2 FYNNEI. With V trimmed by 6 bases and J by 4 bases, 4 bases remained unmatched. The CDR3 is CASRAGQGYNSPLHF. The CDR3 DNA follows: TGTGCCAGCAGGGCTGGACAGGGGTATAATTCACCCCTCCACTTT.

Concerning this clonotype: Mismatch with germline at one junction end may stem from a read error. This chain links TRBV6-1 with TRBJ1-2; D remains ambiguous. This CDR3 is built from 13 residues. Germline CDR1 and CDR2: MNHNS and SASEGT. The CDR3 region has the DNA TGTGCCTGCAGTGAAGCAAGGAGGGATGGCTACACCTTC. It encodes CACSEARRDGYTF.

This clonotype was detected only a few times. J is TRBJ2-2 and V is TRBV6-6; D gene uncertain. Trimming cost V 2 bases and J 3 bases, with 13 bases left between them. The germline V gene has CDR1 MNHNY and CDR2 SVGAGI (reference sequence). The CDR3 spans 16 residues. CDR3 sequence reads: CASSYNFGRYTGELFF. In nucleotides, the CDR3 is TGTGCCAGCAGTTACAATTTCGGCAGATACACCGGGGAGCTGTTTTTT.

In its sample, this clonotype was seen once. This sequence joins TRBV4-1 and TRBJ1-5; D may be TRBD1 (6 bases). The CDR3 runs to 14 residues. Trimming removed 1 base at V and 4 bases at J, with 8 bases between. The germline V gene has CDR1 MGHRA and CDR2 YSYEKL. CDR3 DNA: TGCGCCAGCAGCCAAGCAAGGGGGAATCAGCCCCAGCATTTT. This translates into CASSQARGNQPQHF.

In its sample, this clonotype was seen many times. V is TRBV11-3 and J is TRBJ2-4; a weak D match, TRBD2 (5 bases). V was clipped by 5 bases and J by 7 bases, with 15 bases between them. The CDR3 is made up of 14 amino acids. CDR1 is SGHNT and CDR2 is YENEEA in the germline V gene. The CDR3 DNA follows: TGTGCCAGCAGCCGGGGTCTTCAGTGGAACATTCAGTACTTC. Its translation: CASSRGLQWNIQYF.

This clonotype was recorded at least ten times. This chain links TRBV28 with TRBJ2-7, with D possibly TRBD2 on 5 matching bases. Between the trimmed V and J ends, which lost 5 bases and 0 bases, there was a span of 14 bases. The CDR3 sequence is 15 residues long. The germline CDR1 and CDR2 sequences are MDHEN and SYDVKM. The CDR3 nucleotides are TGTGCCAGCAGTCGCCCTAGCTCTAGCTCCTACGAGCAGTACTTC. This encodes CASSRPSSSSYEQYF. The whole variable domain, remainder taken from reference TRBV28 and TRBJ2-7, is DVKVTQSSRYLVKRTGEKVFLECVQDMDHENMFWYRQDPGLGLRLIYFSYDVKMKEKGDIPEGYSVSREKKERFSLILESASTNQTSMYLCASSRPSSSSYEQYFGPGTRLTVT.

There are many counts of this clonotype. J is TRBJ2-7 and V is TRBV20-1; D gene unclear. The germline V gene encodes CDR1 DFQATT and CDR2 SNEGSKA (reference sequence). The CDR3 contains 11 residues. Trimming shortened V by 3 bases and J by 3 bases, and 6 bases separated the two germline ends. This CDR3 reads CSASTIYEQYF. The CDR3 DNA sequence: TGCAGTGCTAGCACGATCTACGAGCAGTACTTC.

Details on this clonotype: One base away lies a much larger clone, so this may be a sequencing read error. The V and J genes are TRBV29-1 and TRBJ1-1; D is unresolved. This CDR3 contains 13 residues. Per germline, CDR1 SQVTM and CDR2 ANQGSEA. Trimming removed 6 bases from V and 5 bases from J, with 16 bases in between. This CDR3 is CSVADKEETEAFF. The CDR3 nucleotides are TGCAGCGTCGCCGACAAGGAGGAAACTGAAGCTTTCTTT.

This clonotype was counted ten times or more. The chain carries TRBV5-1 and TRBJ1-1; D is possibly TRBD1 (5 bases). The CDR3 runs 16 residues. V lost 3 bases to trimming and J lost 3 bases, with 18 bases between them. The germline CDR1 and CDR2 sequences are SGHRS and YFSETQ. The CDR3 sequence is CASSYDSGAGDTEAFF. The CDR3 nucleotides are TGCGCCAGCAGCTACGACAGCGGGGCGGGGGACACTGAAGCTTTCTTT.

This chain uses TRBV5-6 with TRBJ2-7; possibly TRBD1 for D (6 bases). This CDR3 comprises 12 residues. In germline, CDR1 is SGHDT, CDR2 YYEEEE. The V end was cut by 4 bases, the J end by 7 bases, with 12 bases between. CDR3 residues: CASSIFTGEQYF. The DNA of the CDR3 is TGTGCCAGCAGCATATTTACAGGGGAGCAGTACTTC.

This clonotype has just a few counts. J is TRBJ2-5 and V is TRBV15; TRBD2 might be the D (6 bases). Trimming cost V 2 bases and J 9 bases, with 16 bases left between them. This CDR3 is 14 amino acids long. The germline CDR1 and CDR2 sequences are LNHNV and YYDKDF (reference sequence). The CDR3, as DNA: TGTGCCACCAGCAGACCCACCGGGCGCGGGGCCCAGTACTTC. This codes for CATSRPTGRGAQYF.

The rearrangement joins TRBV9 to TRBJ1-4; tentatively, D is TRBD1 (5 bases). This CDR3 region has 14 residues. V was trimmed by 0 bases and J by 2 bases, leaving 5 bases between them. CDR1 and CDR2 from the germline V gene are SGDLS and YYNGEE. The CDR3 loop reads CASSVGGTNEKLFF. The CDR3, as DNA: TGTGCCAGCAGCGTAGGGGGGACTAATGAAAAACTGTTTTTT. Full variable domain (remainder filled in from reference TRBV9 and TRBJ1-4): DSGVTQTPKHLITATGQRVTLRCSPRSGDLSVYWYQQSLDQGLQFLIQYYNGEERAKGNILERFSAQQFPDLHSELNLSSLELGDSALYFCASSVGGTNEKLFFGSGTQLSVL.

The chain joins TRBV5-6 to TRBJ2-3; 14 bases fit TRBD2. The CDR3 length is 15 residues. After removal of 3 bases from V and 4 bases from J, the junction contained 1 base not matched to a gene. Germline CDR1 and CDR2: SGHDT and YYEEEE. The DNA for the CDR3 is TGTGCCAGCAGCTGGGGACTAGCGGGAGCAGATACGCAGTATTTT. Translation gives CASSWGLAGADTQYF.

This clonotype has at least ten counts. The chain has TRBV20-1 and TRBJ2-7; D uncertain. The V end was cut by 0 bases, the J end by 3 bases, with 9 bases between. Per the germline V gene, CDR1 is DFQATT and CDR2 is SNEGSKA (reference sequence). CDR3 length: 13 residues. CDR3 DNA: TGCAGTGCTAGAGAGACCGAAGACTACGAGCAGTACTTC. Translation: CSARETEDYEQYF.

This clonotype was observed at least ten times. V gene TRBV18 combines with J gene TRBJ1-5, with no clear D. The germline V gene encodes CDR1 KGHSH and CDR2 LQKENI. The CDR3 has 14 residues. V lost 1 base and J 4 bases, leaving 8 bases between the germline ends. CDR3 amino acids: CASSPQSLNQPQHF. As DNA, the CDR3 is TGTGCCAGCTCACCACAATCCCTAAATCAGCCCCAGCATTTT.

The genes are TRBV19 and TRBJ1-5; D remains unclear. The CDR3 length is 17 residues. CDR1 and CDR2 from the germline V gene are LNHDA and SQIVND (reference sequence). Trimming stripped 1 base from V and 0 bases from J, with 13 bases between. CDR3 sequence (DNA): TGTGCCAGTAGTATAGTCACAGTTTATTATAGCAATCAGCCCCAGCATTTT. It specifies CASSIVTVYYSNQPQHF. The entire variable domain, with the rest obtained from reference TRBV19 and TRBJ1-5, is as follows: DGGITQSPKYLFRKEGQNVTLSCEQNLNHDAMYWYRQDPGQGLRLIYYSQIVNDFQKGDIAEGYSVSREKKESFPLTVTSAQKNPTAFYLCASSIVTVYYSNQPQHFGDGTRLSIL.

This clonotype showed up many times. The V call is TRBV18, the J call TRBJ2-2, with unresolved D. This CDR3 comprises 13 residues. Germline V lookup: CDR1 KGHSH, CDR2 LQKENI. Deletions cut 1 base from V and 4 bases from J, with 4 bases between. This CDR3 reads CASSPQATGELFF. CDR3 coding DNA: TGTGCCAGCTCACCACAGGCCACCGGGGAGCTGTTTTTT.

This clonotype was observed a few times. V usage is TRBV30 and J usage is TRBJ1-3; D is undetermined. The CDR3 runs to 13 residues. The germline V gene has CDR1 GTSNPN and CDR2 SVGIG (reference sequence). Deletions cut 4 bases from V and 1 base from J, with 8 bases between. Here the CDR3 reads CAWTAHSGNTIYF. The CDR3 nucleotides are TGTGCCTGGACAGCCCATTCTGGAAACACCATATATTTT.

This clonotype was picked up a small number of times. The chain combines TRBV29-1 with TRBJ1-1; no clear D. Germline V gene sequence: CDR1 SQVTM, CDR2 ANQGSEA. Trimming cost V 8 bases and J 1 base, with 14 bases left between them. This CDR3 is built from 13 residues. The CDR3 coding sequence is TGCAGCTCCCGTAAAGGGTCGAACACTGAAGCTTTCTTT. Protein product: CSSRKGSNTEAFF.

This clonotype has at least ten counts. The chain joins TRBV29-1 to TRBJ2-3; no clear D gene. V lost 4 bases and J lost 3, with 5 bases in between. Germline CDR1 SQVTM, CDR2 ANQGSEA. The CDR3 consists of 11 residues. Here the CDR3 DNA reads TGCAGCGTTGTCTTAACAGATACGCAGTATTTT. Translated: CSVVLTDTQYF.

This clonotype occurred many times. The chain employs TRBV6-5 and TRBJ2-3; D is possibly TRBD1 or TRBD2 (5 bases each). From germline, CDR1 is MNHEY and CDR2 SVGAGI. The CDR3 consists of 15 residues. With 2 bases removed from V and 0 bases from J, the gap between germline ends came to 9 bases. The CDR3 protein is CASSYEGISTDTQYF. CDR3 in DNA: TGTGCCAGCAGTTACGAGGGGATTAGCACAGATACGCAGTATTTT.

There are many counts of this clonotype. This chain uses TRBV6-1 with TRBJ1-2; D gene ambiguous. Germline V gene sequence: CDR1 MNHNS, CDR2 SASEGT. Deletions cut 9 bases from V and 4 bases from J, with 9 bases between. This CDR3 has 11 residues. The CDR3 bases are TGTGCCAGTGTGGGAGGCTATGGCTACACCTTC. Protein product: CASVGGYGYTF.